This T cell receptor beta chain was profiled in a study of vaccination and CD4 T cells after COVID-19. Treatment defined: 10-day PBMC culture with coronavirus spike peptide pools or control peptides (ViraFEST assay). The junction had 1 base not matched to a gene; V was cut back by 5 bases and J by 0 bases. Germline V gives CDR1 DFQATT, CDR2 SNEGSKA (reference sequence). The CDR3 runs 14 residues. Remarks on this clonotype: Its antigen is unknown.

Oncomine TCR Beta short-read sequencing was applied to DNA from cultured CD4+ T cells. A single record per CDR3 protein comes from TCRdb applying MiXCR to the PCR reads. The sample lists fewer than 9,500 distinct CDR3 sequences, 60% to 70% occurring once. The chain links TRBV20-1 to TRBJ2-7; 13 bases align to TRBD2. The source material was CD4+ T cells from blood, cultured in vitro. The origin of this receptor is a human donor who had recovered from COVID-19. The chain's CDR3 is CSAWTSGSSYEQYF. DNA of the CDR3: TGCAGTGCTTGGACTAGCGGGAGCTCCTACGAGCAGTACTTC.